This T cell receptor (beta chain) was captured in a study of cytomegalovirus exposure and HLA in healthy donors (dated by TCRdb to 2016 to 2017). Looking at the study overall: In an earlier analysis of roughly 590 of the donors, approximately 260 Gb of sequence data and 120 million or so unique TCR beta sequences from 180 million or so T cells were reported. Alongside the repertoire data, information on donor age, sex, ethnicity and CMV serostatus was compiled. To predict cytomegalovirus infection status, the study brought together high-throughput TCR immunosequencing, statistical association of individual TCRs with disease status, and machine learning. In a later analysis, previously published TCR beta repertoires from roughly 710 donors were re-analyzed and high-resolution HLA genotyping was added so that TCR occurrence patterns could be studied. An earlier analysis of some 600 of the donors applied high-throughput TCR beta sequencing to assess whether each TCR beta V gene segment acted as functional or pseudogenic. An early release that covered about 600 HLA-typed donors contained about 300 gigabases of sequencing data and 85 million to 100 million unique TCR sequences. In a later genetic analysis, genome-wide SNP genotypes for about three fifths of the roughly 670 donors were used, and that subset was treated as a discovery cohort. The number of donors typed differed by locus, with 629-630 for A, B, C, DRB1 and DQB1, 522 for DQA1, over 600 for DPA1, and around 450 for DPB1. Among almost 400 genotyped donors of the cohort, an average of roughly 240,000 unique TCR beta nucleotide sequences were sequenced per donor, roughly 20% of them non-productive. A handful of DR-DQ haplotypes were handled as single units for association and clustering because linkage in the cohort was strong. Along with the roughly 610-subject first cohort, a separate validation cohort of roughly 110 different subjects was used. The study profiled the T cell repertoires of approximately 700 subjects by immunosequencing and related them to cytomegalovirus serostatus. The study was designed to test whether signatures of past pathogen exposure could be identified by cataloging public T cell receptors. In the later analysis, no new phenotypic data were used to find candidate immune exposures; instead, reliance was placed on TCR beta sequences and their occurrence across donors. Both class I and class II loci were covered by HLA typing, at four-digit resolution. Every discovery cohort repertoire had been produced on one sequencing platform. Of the roughly 400 genotyped donors, approximately 83% fell in the genetic ancestry cluster associated with self-reported Caucasian donors.

In total, 500 to 700 healthy bone marrow donors made up the cohort. All cohort members were sampled while nominally healthy, although unrecorded immune exposures were likely present. The donor was CMV seropositive and belonged to the group of 250 to 300 seropositive cohort members. Every donor gave a peripheral blood sample, and the peripheral blood mononuclear cells from that sample were used for TCR beta sequencing. Genomic DNA was extracted from the blood cell samples with the Qiagen DNeasy Blood Extraction Kit. For this clone: What this receptor recognizes is not known. No base quality values were provided; no much bigger clone lies one nucleotide off.

V and J are trimmed by 1 base and 0 bases, and the gene matches miss 3 bases of the junction. CDR1 and CDR2 are read off the germline V gene as SQVTM and ANQGSEA. Including cysteine and phenylalanine, the CDR3 has 15 amino acids. Only the CDR3 portion is preserved as DNA: 45 bases, with reading frame beginning at the first base. The library was built by means of the immunoSEQ multiplex PCR assay. For the multiplex PCR, a mixture combining 60 forward primers for TCR Vbeta segments and 13 reverse primers for TCR Jbeta segments was used. The CDR3 region of rearranged TCR beta genes was amplified from genomic DNA by a multiplex PCR assay. The Illumina HiSeq System was used to sequence the amplified TCR beta libraries as 87-base-pair reads. Processing in the source paper ran as follows. A later analysis counted about 76 million unique TCR beta chains across the 690 or so repertoires, and around 9.9 million of these chains were shared by at least two donors. To remove PCR and sequencing errors, raw reads were error-corrected and collapsed into unique sequences using a nearest-neighbor algorithm that merged closely related sequences. Alignment of CDR3 sequences to IMGT reference sequences was used to assign V, D and J gene segments. For a sequence to be retained, at least a six-nucleotide match to both a V gene segment and a J gene segment was required. A rearrangement counted as productive if the CDR3 had no stop codons and remained in frame with V and J, and every other rearrangement counted as non-productive. CDR3 was defined according to IMGT convention as the region running from the second conserved V-encoded cysteine to the conserved J-encoded phenylalanine. The earlier analysis of 587 of the donors excluded any sequence lacking an unambiguous match to a single V gene segment. In an earlier analysis of several hundred of the donors, V segments were called functional above 56.7% productive rearrangements and were called segregating when the between-donor standard deviation exceeded 5%. A statistical classification framework was developed to diagnose cytomegalovirus status using the catalog of TCR beta chain sequences. V and J gene assignment, in a later analysis, came from comparing TCR nucleotide sequences with IMGT/GENE-DB human TR gene sequences. Using the TCRdist pipeline, a later analysis assigned CDR3 sequences along with most-parsimonious VDJ recombination scenarios. In a later analysis, every TCR beta chain was defined by the combination of its CDR3 amino acid sequence and its V-gene family, and reads without a unique V-gene family were dropped. A later analysis removed 550 to 650 highly shared, low-generation-probability nucleotide sequences to deal with suspected cross-contamination and a sequencing artifact. In a later analysis, a clonal expansion index for each public chain was calculated from normalized within-repertoire ranks of inferred template counts. In a later analysis, generation probabilities were computed with a VDJ recombination model fitted to out-of-frame rearrangements, and the resulting probabilities were checked against IGoR. Hypergeometric tests were used in a later analysis to score TCR-TCR, TCR-HLA and TCR-CMV co-occurrence, with a repertoire-size bias correction applied to the TCR pairs. To estimate false discovery rates, a later analysis permuted the HLA or CMV assignments 20 times. In a later analysis, co-occurring TCRs were grouped using DBSCAN, and TCRdist sequence similarity was added for clustering within HLA-allele-positive subsets. For co-occurrence clustering, repertoires with fewer than 30,000 or more than 120,000 public chains were excluded, along with a handful of repertoires with anomalous nucleotide sharing. In TCRdb, the immuneACCESS table is reduced to in-frame sequences with V and J assigned. These tables do not hold every clone; where another copy was compared, an unresolved V gene accounts for under half, and the others remain unexplained. From that table come the V and J calls and clone size; the DNA was used to work out D and trimming. In this sample the table shows more than 100,000 clones, approximately 66% of which occur a single time. The top ten hold less than 9% of the sample.

On the study overall, not on this receptor specifically: In a later analysis, 15,000 to 20,000 TCR beta sequences were associated with specific HLA alleles at a false discovery rate of 0.05. A further reported finding was that TCR beta sequences accurately predicted the HLA-A and HLA-B alleles for most subjects in the first cohort. Because HLA typing was missing for some donors at each locus, association tests included only the typed subset. The presence/absence analyses assumed that sequencing depth was roughly uniform across donors, and that assumption may not be true. This cohort had only TCR beta chains sequenced, and the lack of alpha or paired-chain data limited which features could be detected. In an earlier analysis of around 500 of the donors, most TCR beta V segments appeared in productive rearrangements about 90% or about 30% of the time, broadly matching IMGT annotations. The authors suggested that the approach could potentially be generalized to other disease states and immunological phenotypes. Some 15 rarely observed V segments, including chromosome 9 orphons, were excluded from the earlier analysis of about 600 of the donors because counts were too low. In vitro tests confirmed that a few of the cytomegalovirus-associated TCR beta chains recognize cytomegalovirus antigens. According to a later analysis, TCR association rates differed among HLA loci, with DRB1 alleles showing the most associated TCRs and HLA-C alleles showing the fewest. Correlated functional status among segregating V segments might be attributable to linkage disequilibrium, but an unknown experimental factor could not be ruled out. The only immune exposure information available for the cohort was CMV serostatus. Strong co-occurrence of HLA alleles, especially DR and DQ, made assigning TCR associations to individual alleles difficult. According to a later analysis, parvovirus B19, influenza, CMV and Epstein-Barr virus appeared linked to several top co-occurrence clusters. In both the original and validation cohorts, the classifier was reported to diagnose cytomegalovirus status with high specificity and sensitivity. A total of fewer than 200 TCR beta chains were listed by the study as associated with cytomegalovirus. A group of highly shared sequence variants was considered likely to be a technical artifact of the sequencing pipeline. Most TCR sequences were observed very rarely across donors, whereas some public TCRs were present in many individuals. In a later genetic analysis, a missense DCLRE1C variant was associated with V-gene and J-gene trimming of TCR beta chains, and the association was replicated in an independent cohort. A later analysis found that HLA-associated TCR beta chains were more clonally expanded and had lower generation probabilities than equally common non-associated chains. Some IMGT-functional V segments, including TRBV6-2 and TRBV6-3, could not be told apart with the 87-base-pair reads, so those segments were excluded. In a later analysis, most CMV-associated TCR beta chains were found to appear HLA-restricted, with HLA associations seemingly driven largely by CMV exposure. A later genetic analysis reported fewer N-insertions in productive TCRs among donors in an Asian-associated ancestry cluster than the roughly 620-donor mean.

The rearranged chain carries TRBV29-1 and TRBJ2-1, and TRBD1 aligns with 7 junction nucleotides. This receptor was obtained from a woman in her thirties or forties in good health and CMV-seropositive. Sequenced material: PBMCs. The bases are TGCAGCGTTGAAGCTGGACAGGCCTCCTACAATGAGCAGTTCTTC. Its translation reads: CSVEAGQASYNEQFF.